The rows below give T cell receptor beta chains drawn from one sample of a study of regulatory T cells in long-lasting Graves disease. MiXCR, run by TCRdb on the multiplex PCR reads, gives a single entry per CDR3 protein. Of hundreds of thousands of distinct CDR3 sequences detected, 16% appear once; the ten largest clones hold around 27%. The same data also went into a second study, on T cells in Graves' hyperthyroidism and ophthalmopathy.

Sequencing was performed on peripheral blood mononuclear cells (PBMCs), taken at new diagnosis, from a patient treated with antithyroid drugs. The origin of the receptors is a man aged 40-50 years with Graves disease. CDR3s include the opening cysteine and the closing phenylalanine or tryptophan. For some rows the clone size is stated as once, few or many, or as a class when expanded; others skip it.

CDR3	size	V	J
CASSVAGGKETQYF	NA	TRBV6-2/TRBV6-3	TRBJ2-5
CASSQVGRGSDLQPQHF	NA	TRBV4-1	TRBJ1-5
CASSPYWGTDTQYF	many	TRBV3-1	TRBJ2-3
CASSLGQSSTDTQYF	many	TRBV11-3	TRBJ2-3
CASSQGLAGGRSSYEQYF	many	TRBV3-1	TRBJ2-7
CSARPSRDRVLQHF	NA	TRBV20-1	TRBJ1-5
CASSLRGRVSTDTQYF	NA	TRBV7-9	TRBJ2-3
CASSGGAISTDTQYF	many	TRBV7-9	TRBJ2-3
CASSSGINSPLHF	few	TRBV27	TRBJ1-6
CASSSTGGSHGYTF	many	TRBV12-3/TRBV12-4	TRBJ1-2
CASNQGSGANVLTF	NA	TRBV5-1	TRBJ2-6
CASSEFAFSEQYF	few	TRBV6-1	TRBJ2-7
CASSRRAGETQYF	few	TRBV7-9	TRBJ2-5
CASSNEKLFF	many	TRBV2	TRBJ1-4
CASRKKRDSQTDTQYF	many	TRBV6-2/TRBV6-3	TRBJ2-3
CASSLELGRTEAFF	many	TRBV5-1	TRBJ1-1
CSARDLSVRGTDTQYF	many	TRBV20-1	TRBJ2-3
CASSFGGTYEQYF	many	TRBV12-3/TRBV12-4	TRBJ2-7
CASSLAAGSGELFF	few	TRBV27	TRBJ2-2
CASSLLQGQDTIYF	NA	TRBV7-8	TRBJ1-3
CASSLAGQGHTQYF	NA	TRBV5-5	TRBJ2-3
CSARPWDTQYF	many	TRBV20-1	TRBJ2-3
CASSSPGQGWETQYF	NA	TRBV28	TRBJ2-5
CASSFRAVSEQYF	many	TRBV27	TRBJ2-7
CSAPLEDGPLHF	NA	TRBV20-1	TRBJ1-6
CSARPRGLGTGELFF	few	TRBV20-1	TRBJ2-2
CASSLTMNTEAFF	few	TRBV7-3	TRBJ1-1
CAWNGPNQPQHF	many	TRBV30	TRBJ1-5
CSARDAINEKLFF	few	TRBV20-1	TRBJ1-4
CASSVDGQINQPQHF	many	TRBV5-1	TRBJ1-5
CSARGPPNWFF	few	TRBV20-1	TRBJ2-1
CASSSQDVTYEQYF	many	TRBV7-9	TRBJ2-7
CASSQVDSQETQYF	few	TRBV4-3	TRBJ2-5
CASSHLTARNTEAFF	many	TRBV4-1	TRBJ1-1
CASSFRTANYGYTF	NA	TRBV12-3/TRBV12-4	TRBJ1-2
CASSTSSGVYNEQFF	many	TRBV2	TRBJ2-1
CASTLAGAVISSTDTQYF	many	TRBV28	TRBJ2-3
CASSQVTGGETQYF	NA	TRBV4-1	TRBJ2-5
CASSLSGGIPTDTQYF	many	TRBV7-2	TRBJ2-3
CASSPQGGLEGSPLHF	NA	TRBV27	TRBJ1-6
CASIRNKGIEAFF	NA	TRBV6-1	TRBJ1-1
CASSLRGASSYQETQYF	NA	TRBV7-3	TRBJ2-5
CASSSTGAIDEQFF	many	TRBV5-1	TRBJ2-1
CASSYSGQGGTEAFF	NA	TRBV6-5	TRBJ1-1
CSARPFLGDQETQYF	NA	TRBV20-1	TRBJ2-5
CASSPGTSGHNEQFF	many	TRBV18	TRBJ2-1